The 30 T cell receptor beta chains below come from one sample, sequenced in a study of Ad26.COV2.S vaccination and SARS-CoV-2 variants. TCRdb's table, derived via immunoSEQ multiplex PCR, lists solely in-frame clones and lacks some. The table has around 270,000 clones, around nine tenths seen once; the top ten hold 2.5% to 3.5%. Treatment: roughly 18 received Ad26.COV2.S at low or high dose, single or two shots; 5 received placebo; per-sample allocation not given. Sampling was performed 63 days after the first vaccine or placebo injection. The sample here was peripheral blood, taken in a trial of Ad26.COV2.S vaccine versus placebo. The receptors were gathered from a person between 18 and 65 years old who received the Ad26.COV2.S COVID-19 vaccine or a placebo.

The chain uses TRBV5-6 and TRBJ2-1; D uncertain. Trimming cost V 0 bases and J 2 bases, with 9 bases left between them. The CDR3 extends over 15 amino acids. The germline V gene encodes CDR1 SGHDT and CDR2 YYEEEE. For the CDR3, the DNA is TGTGCCAGCAGCTTGGGACCAACTGCCTACAATGAGCAGTTCTTC. The encoded protein is CASSLGPTAYNEQFF. Combining the CDR3 with reference TRBV5-6 and TRBJ2-1 gives the whole variable domain DAGVTQSPTHLIKTRGQQVTLRCSPKSGHDTVSWYQQALGQGPQFIFQYYEEEERQRGNFPDRFSGHQFPNYSSELNVNALLLGDSALYLCASSLGPTAYNEQFFGPGTRLTVL.

The chain carries TRBV30 and TRBJ1-4; D not resolved. Between the trimmed V and J ends, which lost 2 bases and 2 bases, there was a span of 12 bases. Germline V CDR1 and CDR2: GTSNPN, SVGIG (reference sequence). The CDR3 loop spans 15 amino acids. CDR3 in amino acids: CAWSPHRPTNEKLFF. CDR3 coding DNA: TGTGCCTGGAGTCCCCATAGGCCTACTAATGAAAAACTGTTTTTT.

This clone has only one observation. The chain recombines TRBV6-6 with TRBJ1-1; D gene uncertain. CDR3 length: 12 amino acids. V lost 6 bases and J 6 bases, leaving 11 bases between the germline ends. CDR1 is MNHNY, CDR2 SVGAGI, per germline (reference sequence). For the CDR3, the DNA is TGTGCCAGCAGACTCGTCGGGCCTGAAGCTTTCTTT. Translation gives CASRLVGPEAFF.

The J gene is TRBJ1-5, the V gene TRBV19; D ambiguous. Per germline, CDR1 LNHDA and CDR2 SQIVND (reference sequence). V dropped 3 bases and J dropped 1 base, with 1 base sitting between them. The CDR3 covers 12 residues. In nucleotides, the CDR3 is TGTGCCAGTAGTATGAGCAATCAGCCCCAGCATTTT. This sequence encodes CASSMSNQPQHF.

On this clone itself: Other DNA sequences from this sample encode an identical CDR3 as well. The V gene is TRBV4-1, the J gene TRBJ2-2; D is unclear. V lost 1 base to trimming and J lost 2 bases, with 5 bases between them. This CDR3 comprises 14 residues. Per the germline V gene, CDR1 is MGHRA and CDR2 is YSYEKL. CDR3: CASSQGPNTGELFF. CDR3 bases: TGCGCCAGCAGCCAAGGACCCAACACCGGGGAGCTGTTTTTT.

The chain is built from TRBV14 and TRBJ1-2; 7 bases agree with TRBD1. Germline-derived CDR1 and CDR2 are SGHDN and FVKESK. Trimming at V came to 4 bases and at J to 5 bases, leaving 10 bases not matched to a gene. This CDR3 is built from 15 residues. The CDR3 is CASSRTRDSLYGYTF. The CDR3 coding sequence is TGTGCCAGCAGCCGAACCCGGGACAGTTTATATGGCTACACCTTC.

This clone occurred once. The rearrangement links TRBV7-2 to TRBJ2-2; the match to TRBD1 covers 9 bases. The germline V gene has CDR1 SGHTA and CDR2 FQGNSA. The CDR3 contains 15 residues. V lost 4 bases, J lost 7 bases, and 7 bases stayed unmatched. CDR3 DNA: TGTGCCAGCAGCTCGGGGACAGGGTGGCGCGGGGAGCTGTTTTTT. Its translation is CASSSGTGWRGELFF.

This sequence joins TRBV7-3 and TRBJ2-3; possible D gene TRBD1, 5 bases. This CDR3 has 15 amino acids. The germline V gene encodes CDR1 SGHTA and CDR2 FQGTGA. The V end lost 2 bases, the J end lost 0 bases, and 9 bases lay between the germline ends. The CDR3 DNA reads TGTGCCAGCAGCTTAGGCAGGGAAAGCACAGATACGCAGTATTTT. It codes for CASSLGRESTDTQYF.

This clone was picked up one time. The V and J genes are TRBV7-2 and TRBJ2-5, with 11 bases identical to TRBD1. This CDR3 spans 15 amino acids. Trimming at V came to 5 bases and at J to 5 bases, leaving 7 bases not matched to a gene. Germline V CDR1 and CDR2: SGHTA, FQGNSA. This chain's CDR3 is CASSPWDRGWETQYF. The CDR3 DNA reads TGTGCCAGCAGCCCCTGGGACAGGGGGTGGGAGACCCAGTACTTC.

The chain joins TRBV4-3 to TRBJ1-6; 10 positions match TRBD1. There are 16 residues in the CDR3. CDR1 LGHNA and CDR2 YSLEER come from the germline V gene. V was clipped by 5 bases and J by 10 bases; unmatched bases: 11. The CDR3 reads CASSEGRDRGRSPLHF. CDR3 DNA: TGCGCCAGCAGCGAAGGACGGGACAGGGGCCGATCACCCCTCCACTTT.

This clone was observed a few times. This rearrangement joins TRBV7-9 to TRBJ2-5; TRBD2 matches at 11 bases. Trimming took 7 bases from V and 1 from J; bases not matched to a gene: 8. The CDR3 has 16 amino acids. The germline V gene encodes CDR1 SEHNR and CDR2 FQNEAQ (reference sequence). CDR3 loop: CASTLTGTSGQETQYF. CDR3 coding DNA: TGTGCCAGCACCCTCACCGGGACTAGCGGCCAAGAGACCCAGTACTTC. Variable domain in full (rest from reference TRBV7-9 and TRBJ2-5): DTGVSQNPRHKITKRGQNVTFRCDPISEHNRLYWYRQTLGQGPEFLTYFQNEAQLEKSRLLSDRFSAERPKGSFSTLEIQRTEQGDSAMYLCASTLTGTSGQETQYFGPGTRLLVL.

This clone appeared a single time. The chain is built from TRBV5-1 and TRBJ2-3; D might be TRBD1 (6 bases). CDR1 is SGHRS, CDR2 YFSETQ, per germline. V lost 2 bases, J lost 2 bases, and 9 bases lay in between. This CDR3 contains 14 residues. The chain's CDR3 is CASSFQGFTDTQYF. CDR3 in DNA: TGCGCCAGCAGCTTTCAGGGGTTCACAGATACGCAGTATTTT.

The CDR3 sequence is CASSKRHNTGELFF. DNA of the CDR3: TGTGCCAGCAGTAAACGGCACAACACCGGGGAGCTGTTTTTT. The J gene is TRBJ2-2, the V gene TRBV2; no firm D call. V gave up 5 bases and J gave up 2 bases, with 9 bases separating them. CDR1 and CDR2 (germline): SNHLY, FYNNEI. CDR3 length equals 14 residues.

V is TRBV6-5 and J is TRBJ1-2; D possibly corresponds to TRBD1 (5 bases). Germline lookup yields CDR1 MNHEY and CDR2 SVGAGI. V was shortened by 4 bases and J by 2 bases, with 14 bases between the two germline ends. The CDR3 spans 15 residues. This CDR3 reads CASSLQGRKNYGYTF. In DNA form, the CDR3 reads TGTGCCAGCAGTTTGCAGGGCCGGAAAAACTATGGCTACACCTTC.

V and J are TRBV27 and TRBJ2-1, with 8 positions matching TRBD2. Trimming took 8 bases from V and 0 from J; bases not matched to a gene: 3. Germline V lookup: CDR1 MNHEY, CDR2 SMNVEV (reference sequence). This CDR3 contains 14 residues. The CDR3 is CASGRGVSYNEQFF. The CDR3 DNA is TGTGCCAGCGGGCGGGGGGTCTCCTACAATGAGCAGTTCTTC.

The chain combines TRBV3-1 (or the pseudogene TRBV3-2) with TRBJ2-1; D may be TRBD2 (5 bases). With 5 bases removed from V and 16 bases from J, the gap between germline ends came to 18 bases. CDR3 length: 12 residues. Germline CDR1 reads LGHDT; CDR2 reads YNNKEL (reference sequence). The chain's CDR3 is CASSVAGGGEFF. DNA of the CDR3: TGTGCCAGCAGCGTGGCGGGTGGAGGTGAATTCTTC.

The J gene is TRBJ2-3, the V gene TRBV6-4; maybe TRBD1 (6 bases). V lost 5 bases to trimming and J lost 4 bases, with 16 bases between them. From germline, CDR1 is MRHNA and CDR2 SNTAGT. The CDR3 spans 15 residues. The CDR3 loop is CASSLLGGGADTQYF. In DNA form, the CDR3 reads TGTGCCAGCAGTTTACTAGGGGGTGGTGCAGATACGCAGTATTTT.

The table lists this clone with a count of one. CDR3: CASSQRTGGNGGGTEAFF. The CDR3 coding sequence is TGCGCCAGCAGCCAACGTACAGGGGGCAATGGAGGAGGCACTGAAGCTTTCTTT. The rearrangement joins TRBV4-1 to TRBJ1-1; TRBD1 matches at 9 bases. CDR1 is MGHRA, CDR2 YSYEKL, per germline. This CDR3 has 18 residues. Trimming cost V 2 bases and J 4 bases; bases outside gene matches: 14.

The chain links TRBV4-3 to TRBJ2-3; D is undetermined. The CDR3 consists of 16 residues. V was shortened by 1 base and J by 4 bases, with 15 bases between the two germline ends. The germline CDR1 and CDR2 sequences are LGHNA and YSLEER. This chain's CDR3 is CASSQGPTLLADTQYF. The CDR3 DNA follows: TGCGCCAGCAGCCAAGGGCCGACCCTCCTTGCAGATACGCAGTATTTT.

The genes are TRBV9 and TRBJ2-5; 10 bases map to TRBD2. The CDR3 totals 16 residues. In germline, CDR1 is SGDLS, CDR2 YYNGEE. The ends lost 1 base at V and 2 bases at J; junction bases unmatched: 5. CDR3: CASSVTSGVGQETQYF. The CDR3 DNA sequence: TGTGCCAGCAGCGTAACTAGCGGGGTAGGACAAGAGACCCAGTACTTC.

The chain links TRBV5-8 to TRBJ2-2, with a possible D match to TRBD1 (7 bases). Germline-derived CDR1 and CDR2 are SGHTS and YDEGEE. There are 15 residues in the CDR3. Trimming took 2 bases from V and 4 from J, leaving 12 bases between them. The CDR3 is CASSFNRGGTGELFF. CDR3 sequence (DNA): TGTGCCAGCAGCTTTAACAGGGGAGGCACCGGGGAGCTGTTTTTT.

This chain links TRBV7-8 with TRBJ2-7; 12 bases are a match to TRBD1. Germline CDR1 and CDR2: SGHVS and FQNEAQ. With 3 bases clipped from V and 0 bases from J, the junction kept 6 bases outside the gene matches. The CDR3 runs 17 residues. CDR3 loop: CASSLGTGGPDSYEQYF. Here the CDR3 DNA reads TGTGCCAGCAGCTTGGGGACAGGGGGCCCTGACTCCTACGAGCAGTACTTC.

This chain connects TRBV4-2 to TRBJ1-5, with D perhaps matching TRBD1 (5 bases). Trimming stripped 3 bases from V and 4 bases from J, with 13 bases between. This CDR3 is built from 15 residues. The germline gives CDR1 LGHNA, CDR2 YNFKEQ. The CDR3 spells CASSHGDVGNQPQHF. CDR3 DNA: TGTGCCAGCAGCCATGGGGACGTCGGTAATCAGCCCCAGCATTTT.

About this clone itself: Germline is not matched at one junction end, which may reflect a read error. The chain combines TRBV20-1 with TRBJ2-1; 7 bases are a match to TRBD2. The CDR3 sequence is 11 residues long. CDR1 and CDR2 (germline): DFQATT, SNEGSKA (reference sequence). CDR3 in DNA: TGTTGCGGGAGCTCCTACAATGAGCAGTTCTTC. Translation gives CCGSSYNEQFF.

The V gene is TRBV7-2, the J gene TRBJ2-1; 11 bases are shared with TRBD1. The CDR3 spans 15 residues. Germline-derived CDR1 and CDR2 are SGHTA and FQGNSA. V shed 1 base and J 9 bases; nucleotides not matched to a gene: 5. The CDR3 is CASSLGTGGLGEQFF. The CDR3 region has the DNA TGTGCCAGCAGCTTAGGGACAGGGGGCCTGGGTGAGCAGTTCTTC.

The chain recombines TRBV2 with TRBJ2-1; D remains ambiguous. The CDR3 is 12 residues long. Germline lookup yields CDR1 SNHLY and CDR2 FYNNEI. With 2 bases removed from V and 3 bases from J, the gap between germline ends came to 2 bases. The CDR3 coding sequence is TGTGCCAGCAGTGAATACTACAATGAGCAGTTCTTC. Its translation is CASSEYYNEQFF.

The V gene is TRBV30, the J gene TRBJ2-7; 8 positions agree with TRBD2. Germline lookup yields CDR1 GTSNPN and CDR2 SVGIG (reference sequence). The CDR3 runs to 14 residues. V lost 3 bases, J lost 2 bases, and 6 bases stayed unmatched. The CDR3 here is CAWRRTGGPYEQYF. The CDR3 DNA reads as TGTGCCTGGAGGCGGACGGGGGGGCCCTACGAGCAGTACTTC.

The rearrangement links TRBV7-9 to TRBJ2-1, with D tentatively TRBD2 (5 bases). Deletions cut 4 bases from V and 5 bases from J, with 15 bases between. Germline assignment: CDR1 SEHNR and CDR2 FQNEAQ (reference sequence). This CDR3 has 15 amino acids. The CDR3 region has the DNA TGTGCCAGCAGCTGGAGGAGAAAATTGGACAATGAGCAGTTCTTC. This translates into CASSWRRKLDNEQFF.

The chain recombines TRBV29-1 with TRBJ2-3; D is possibly TRBD2 (5 bases). The CDR3 is 12 amino acids. Germline CDR1 SQVTM, CDR2 ANQGSEA. The germline V and J ends were trimmed by 3 bases and 1 base, with 5 bases remaining between them. CDR3 amino acids: CSVERGTDTQYF. CDR3 nucleotides: TGCAGCGTTGAGCGGGGCACAGATACGCAGTATTTT.

The chain couples TRBV9 to TRBJ1-2; no clear D. Trimming removed 0 bases at V and 5 bases at J, with 14 bases between. Germline assignment: CDR1 SGDLS and CDR2 YYNGEE. This CDR3 has 15 amino acids. The CDR3 DNA sequence: TGTGCCAGCAGCGTAGGGTCCGGGGTGGGGTATGGCTACACCTTC. Translating it yields CASSVGSGVGYGYTF.